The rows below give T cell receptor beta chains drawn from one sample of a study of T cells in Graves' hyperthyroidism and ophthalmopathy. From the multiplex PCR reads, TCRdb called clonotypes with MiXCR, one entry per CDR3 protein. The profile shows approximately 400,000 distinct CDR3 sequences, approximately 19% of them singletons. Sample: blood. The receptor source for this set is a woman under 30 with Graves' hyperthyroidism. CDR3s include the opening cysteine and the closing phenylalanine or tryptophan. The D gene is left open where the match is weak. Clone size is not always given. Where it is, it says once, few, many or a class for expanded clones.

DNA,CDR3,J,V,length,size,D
TGTGCCAGCAATAACCGGGCAGGAGACACTGAAGCTTTCTTT,CASNNRAGDTEAFF,TRBJ1-1,TRBV6-1,14,many,NA
TGTGCCAGCAGTTTACCCAGCTTGGGGGGGAACACTGAAGCTTTCTTT,CASSLPSLGGNTEAFF,TRBJ1-1,TRBV28,16,many,NA
TGCGCCAGCAGCTTGGCCCCCGGGGAGCTGTTTTTT,CASSLAPGELFF,TRBJ2-2,TRBV5-1,12,few,NA
TGTGCCAGCAGCTTAACGGGGGGGGTAGAGCCCCAGCATTTT,CASSLTGGVEPQHF,TRBJ1-5,TRBV7-3,14,many,NA
TGTGCCACCAGCAGAGATACCGGACAGGGCTGGCATGGCTACACCTTC,CATSRDTGQGWHGYTF,TRBJ1-2,TRBV15,16,NA,TRBD1
TGTGCCAGCTCATCCTCTGGTGAGCAGTACTTC,CASSSSGEQYF,TRBJ2-7,TRBV18,11,NA,NA
TGTGCCAGCAACTACGGGGACAGGGAGACTGAAGCTTTCTTT,CASNYGDRETEAFF,TRBJ1-1,TRBV12-3/TRBV12-4,14,many,TRBD1
TGTGCCAGCAGTGTTAAGGGAGGACGTGATCAGCCCCAGCATTTT,CASSVKGGRDQPQHF,TRBJ1-5,TRBV6-1,15,many,NA
TGCAGTGCGATGAAGGCCTACGAGCAGTACTTC,CSAMKAYEQYF,TRBJ2-7,TRBV20-1,11,many,NA
TGCGCCAGCAGCCAAGGGGGCCCTCGGGGCTACACCTTC,CASSQGGPRGYTF,TRBJ1-2,TRBV4-1,13,NA,NA
TGCAGTGCCACTGCACACGGGACAGGGGTTGAGACCCAGTACTTC,CSATAHGTGVETQYF,TRBJ2-5,TRBV20-1,15,NA,TRBD1
TGCAGTGCTCTCGGGACAGGCTATGGCTACACCTTC,CSALGTGYGYTF,TRBJ1-2,TRBV20-1,12,many,TRBD1
TGCGCCAGCAGCTTTTTCCCGGTGAGGGAAACCCCTGACACTGAAGCTTTCTTT,CASSFFPVRETPDTEAFF,TRBJ1-1,TRBV5-1,18,NA,NA
TGTGCCAGCAGTTACCGGACCGGTGGAACTGAAGCTTTCTTT,CASSYRTGGTEAFF,TRBJ1-1,TRBV6-5,14,many,NA
TGCAGCGTTGAAACAGGCCCCTATGGCTACACCTTC,CSVETGPYGYTF,TRBJ1-2,TRBV29-1,12,NA,NA
TGTGCCAGTTCAATATACAGGGGTAACGAGCAGTACTTC,CASSIYRGNEQYF,TRBJ2-7,TRBV2,13,many,TRBD1
TGTGCCAGCAGCCCTCGGACAGCCTCCTACGAGCAGTACTTC,CASSPRTASYEQYF,TRBJ2-7,TRBV13,14,many,NA
TGTGCCAGCAGTAACCGGGACAGGGTTCTGATTCAGTACTTC,CASSNRDRVLIQYF,TRBJ2-4,TRBV6-5,14,NA,TRBD1
TGTGCCACCAGTGAGTTCGGAGGCTACGAGCAGTACTTC,CATSEFGGYEQYF,TRBJ2-7,TRBV24-1,13,NA,NA
TGTGCCATCAGTGGGGGCAGGGCCGAACAGCCCCAGCATTTT,CAISGGRAEQPQHF,TRBJ1-5,TRBV10-3,14,many,NA
TGTGCCAGCAGTGAACACTTGGCGTTAGGCAATCAGCCCCAGCATTTT,CASSEHLALGNQPQHF,TRBJ1-5,TRBV6-1,16,many,NA
TGTGCCAGCAGCCCCGGAGTCGGGAGGGCCTACGAGCAGTACTTC,CASSPGVGRAYEQYF,TRBJ2-7,TRBV13,15,many,TRBD2
TGCAGCGTCGGGACGGTCTATGGCTACACCTTC,CSVGTVYGYTF,TRBJ1-2,TRBV29-1,11,many,NA
TGTGCCAGCAGTCCCCTTGGAGGGGCTACCTATAGCAATCAGCCCCAGCATTTT,CASSPLGGATYSNQPQHF,TRBJ1-5,TRBV6-4,18,many,NA
TGTGCCAGCAGTTCTACAGGGTTTGTGGAGAACACTGAAGCTTGCTTT,CASSSTGFVENTEACF,TRBJ1-1,TRBV6-5,16,NA,NA
TGTGCCAGCAGCTCGGACAGGGGGCCATTTGGCTACACCTTC,CASSSDRGPFGYTF,TRBJ1-2,TRBV13,14,NA,TRBD1
TGCAGTGCTAGAGGGGGCTACCAAGAGACCCAGTACTTC,CSARGGYQETQYF,TRBJ2-5,TRBV20-1,13,many,NA
TGTGCCACCAGCAGAGACCCGGGACTAGCTTTGGGCGAGCAGTACTTC,CATSRDPGLALGEQYF,TRBJ2-7,TRBV15,16,many,TRBD2
TGCGCCAGCAGCTTGCCCGTGGACTCAAGCTCCTACGAGCAGTACTTC,CASSLPVDSSSYEQYF,TRBJ2-7,TRBV5-1,16,NA,NA
TGTGCCAGCAGTCGCAGGGGAACGATAAATCAGCCCCAGCATTTT,CASSRRGTINQPQHF,TRBJ1-5,TRBV6-2/TRBV6-3,15,NA,NA
TGTGCCAGCAGTCCGAGGAACACCGGGGAGCTGTTTTTT,CASSPRNTGELFF,TRBJ2-2,TRBV12-3/TRBV12-4,13,many,NA
TGTGCCAGTGACAGTCCCATGAACACTGAAGCTTTCTTT,CASDSPMNTEAFF,TRBJ1-1,TRBV2,13,many,NA
TGTGCCAGCAGCCGGAGTCTCTCCTACGAGCAGTACTTC,CASSRSLSYEQYF,TRBJ2-7,TRBV11-2,13,many,NA
TGTGCCAGCAGTCCCAGGGACAGCAATTCACCCCTCCACTTT,CASSPRDSNSPLHF,TRBJ1-6,TRBV9,14,NA,TRBD1
TGTGCCAGCAGCTTGGCGGGACACGGGGAGACCCAGTACTTC,CASSLAGHGETQYF,TRBJ2-5,TRBV5-5,14,many,NA
TGTGCCAGCAGCCAGATGGACAGTTCCTACGAGCAGTACTTC,CASSQMDSSYEQYF,TRBJ2-7,TRBV12-3/TRBV12-4,14,many,NA
TGCAGTGCTAGAGCGTTTAGCCGAAACCAAGAGACCCAGTACTTC,CSARAFSRNQETQYF,TRBJ2-5,TRBV20-1,15,many,NA
TGTGCCAGCAGCCCCCCACCGGGACTAGCGACCAGTGGGAAGCTGTTTTTT,CASSPPPGLATSGKLFF,TRBJ2-2,TRBV7-8,17,many,TRBD2
TGTGCCAGCAGTTCACCCCCTGGACAGGCGATTTACGAGCAGTACTTC,CASSSPPGQAIYEQYF,TRBJ2-7,TRBV27,16,NA,TRBD1
TGTGCCAGCAGTTTGCCCCAGGGGAGTGAAAAACTGTTTTTT,CASSLPQGSEKLFF,TRBJ1-4,TRBV12-3/TRBV12-4,14,many,NA
TGTGCCAGCAGCTACAAGAGGGACGAGCAGTACTTC,CASSYKRDEQYF,TRBJ2-7,TRBV7-2,12,many,NA
TGTGCCAGCAGTTTATCCCGGACAGGGGTTGTTTCACCCCTCCACTTT,CASSLSRTGVVSPLHF,TRBJ1-6,TRBV27,16,NA,TRBD1
TGTGCCAGCAGTTTTGACCCTAACCTCACCTACGAGCAGTACTTC,CASSFDPNLTYEQYF,TRBJ2-7,TRBV28,15,NA,NA
TGTGCCAGCAGCTCGATTGCGCTCGCGGGGGGGCGAGAGACCCAGTACTTC,CASSSIALAGGRETQYF,TRBJ2-5,TRBV7-8,17,NA,TRBD2
TGTGCCAGCTCACCATTGGGAGGGAACACTGAAGCTTTCTTT,CASSPLGGNTEAFF,TRBJ1-1,TRBV18,14,many,NA
TGTGCCAGCAGTGAAGTCAGCGGGGGTCCCCACGAGCAGTACTTC,CASSEVSGGPHEQYF,TRBJ2-7,TRBV6-1,15,NA,TRBD2
TGTGCCAGCAGTGAAGCCCTGGAGACTCTAGAGGGGCATTTT,CASSEALETLEGHF,TRBJ1-5,TRBV6-1,14,many,NA
TGTGCCAGCAGTGACAATGCGGGTCAGCCCCAGCATTTT,CASSDNAGQPQHF,TRBJ1-5,TRBV12-3/TRBV12-4,13,many,NA